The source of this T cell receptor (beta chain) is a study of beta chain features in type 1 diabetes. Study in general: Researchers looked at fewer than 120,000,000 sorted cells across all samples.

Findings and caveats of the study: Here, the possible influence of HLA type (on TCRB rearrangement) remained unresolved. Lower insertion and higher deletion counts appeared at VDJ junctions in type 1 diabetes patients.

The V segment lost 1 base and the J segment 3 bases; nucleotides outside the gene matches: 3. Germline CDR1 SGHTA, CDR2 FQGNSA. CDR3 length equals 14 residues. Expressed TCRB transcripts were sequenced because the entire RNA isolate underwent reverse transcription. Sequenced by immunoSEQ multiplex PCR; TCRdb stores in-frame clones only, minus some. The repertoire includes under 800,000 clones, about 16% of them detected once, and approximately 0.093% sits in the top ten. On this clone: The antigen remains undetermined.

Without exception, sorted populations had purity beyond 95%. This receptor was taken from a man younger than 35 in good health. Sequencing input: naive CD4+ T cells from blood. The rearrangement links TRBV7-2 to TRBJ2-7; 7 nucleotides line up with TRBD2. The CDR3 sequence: CASSLGTRNYEQYF. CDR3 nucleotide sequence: TGTGCCAGCAGCTTAGGGACTAGAAACTACGAGCAGTACTTC.